This entry lists 3 T cell receptor beta chains sequenced from one sample in a study of T cells in narcolepsy. The table came from immunoSEQ multiplex PCR; TCRdb's copy has only in-frame clones and leaves some out. In the table there are 25,000 to 35,000 clones, about 89% of which are singletons. The material sequenced was CD45RA- memory CD4+ T cells from PBMCs. The source is a human donor with narcolepsy.

The chain uses TRBV2 and TRBJ2-5; D may be TRBD1 (5 bases). Trimming pared 6 bases from V and 0 bases from J, leaving 14 bases between. CDR1 is SNHLY, CDR2 FYNNEI, per germline. The CDR3 is made up of 15 amino acids. CDR3 nucleotide sequence: TGTGCCAGCAGCCAGGGCAGGTCAAACCAAGAGACCCAGTACTTC. The encoded protein is CASSQGRSNQETQYF. Full variable domain (remainder filled in from reference TRBV2 and TRBJ2-5): EPEVTQTPSHQVTQMGQEVILRCVPISNHLYFYWYRQILGQKVEFLVSFYNNEISEKSEIFDDQFSVERPDGSNFTLKIRSTKLEDSAMYFCASSQGRSNQETQYFGPGTRLLVL.

The chain's CDR3 is CSALTSPSTEAFF. The CDR3 region has the DNA TGCAGCGCTTTGACCTCACCGAGTACTGAAGCTTTCTTT. The chain joins TRBV29-1 to TRBJ1-1; the D is unclear. Per the germline V gene, CDR1 is SQVTM and CDR2 is ANQGSEA. The CDR3 extends over 13 amino acids. The ends were cut back, 7 bases at V and 5 bases at J, with 17 bases in the middle.

This chain joins TRBV18 and TRBJ2-7; D uncertain. V lost 2 bases to trimming and J lost 3 bases, with 11 bases between them. The CDR3 is made up of 14 amino acids. CDR1 is KGHSH, CDR2 LQKENI, per germline. Here the CDR3 DNA reads TGTGCCAGCTCACCAGCAGCAGGCCACTACGAGCAGTACGTC. Translated, it gives CASSPAAGHYEQYV.